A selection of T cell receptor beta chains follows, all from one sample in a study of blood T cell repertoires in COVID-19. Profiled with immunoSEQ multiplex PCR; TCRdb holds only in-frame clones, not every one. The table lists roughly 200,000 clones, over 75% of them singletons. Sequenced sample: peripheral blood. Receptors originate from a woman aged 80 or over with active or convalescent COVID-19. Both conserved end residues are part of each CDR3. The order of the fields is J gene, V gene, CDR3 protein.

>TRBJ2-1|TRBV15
CATSRSGGGTSGDNEQFF
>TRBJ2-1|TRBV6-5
CASRSSYNEQFF
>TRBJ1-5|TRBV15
CATSRETGFAQPQHF
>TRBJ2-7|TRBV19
CASHEKGARSSEQYF
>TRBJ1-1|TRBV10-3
CAVSQGTNTEAFF
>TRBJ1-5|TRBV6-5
CASSRLVKGNQPQHF
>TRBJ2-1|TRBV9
CASSVGNSGGFYNEQFF
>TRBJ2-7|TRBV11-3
CASSSSRTSPEQYF
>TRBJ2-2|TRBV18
CASSPSRQGLGELFF
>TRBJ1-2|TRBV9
CASSPGGTTLSNYGYTF
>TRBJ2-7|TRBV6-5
CASSYSIGQGLSEQYF
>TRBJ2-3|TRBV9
CASSVGGGGADTQYF
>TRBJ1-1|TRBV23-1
CATDGQGLKKNTEAFF
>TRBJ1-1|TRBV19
CASSITDRSLNTEAFF
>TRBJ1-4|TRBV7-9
CASSLSHATNEKLFF
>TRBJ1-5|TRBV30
CAWSEIQGVPQHF
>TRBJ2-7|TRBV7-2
CASSLRDREYEQYF
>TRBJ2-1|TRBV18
CASSLTRSYNEQFF
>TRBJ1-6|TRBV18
CASSLAGGYNSPLHF
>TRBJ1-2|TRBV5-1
CASSPGQRVYGYTF
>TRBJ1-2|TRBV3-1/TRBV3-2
CASSQYNPRVVTF
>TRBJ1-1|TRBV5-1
CASSLASGSGTEAFF
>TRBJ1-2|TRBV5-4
CASRLRGTGVKLDTF